This T cell receptor beta chain stems from a study of T cell clones after liver transplantation. Study information: Post-transplant blood was tracked for graft-donor-reactive T cell clones identified in a pre-transplant mixed lymphocyte reaction. As an antigen-independent comparator, third-party-reactive TCRbeta sequences came from pre-transplant mixed lymphocyte reactions. Tolerant meant at least one year fully off immunosuppression without liver enzymes above twice normal. Timepoints were pre-transplant, pre-withdrawal, and after withdrawal was completed or failed.

Using immunoSEQ multiplex PCR, the repertoire was profiled, and TCRdb retains in-frame clones only, with some absent. Counted here are roughly 20,000 clones, 80% to 90% occurring once; the ten biggest clones make up 10% to 15%. Germline V gene sequence: CDR1 MNHEY, CDR2 SMNVEV (reference sequence). There are 14 residues in the CDR3. V lost 6 bases, J lost 1 base, and 9 bases lay in between. V gene TRBV27 combines with J gene TRBJ1-4; D gene unclear. The starting material was CD8+ T cells from blood, obtained before liver transplant. The TCR originated in a human donor who received a liver transplant. This CDR3 is CASSFDGTNEKLFF. CDR3 nucleotide sequence: TGTGCCAGCAGCTTCGACGGAACTAATGAAAAACTGTTTTTT.